The 32 T cell receptor beta chains given below trace back to one sample, sequenced in a study of T-cell reconstitution after alpha-beta-depleted transplantation in children. Preparation of the TCRbeta library was carried out with unique molecular identifiers. Each CDR3 protein is one row after TCRdb ran MiXCR on the PCR reads. The sample shows about 16,000 distinct CDR3 sequences, around 8.3% of them seen only once. The material sequenced was PBMCs, mostly from graft donor cells, taken 60 days after TCRalphabeta/CD19-depleted stem cell transplant. The receptors shown here come from a boy less than two years old who had a stem cell transplant for Wiskott-Aldrich syndrome, so the T cells may come from the graft donor.

This clonotype was detected only a few times. The rearrangement links TRBV28 to TRBJ2-3, with 7 bases fitting TRBD1. CDR1 is MDHEN, CDR2 SYDVKM, per germline. V dropped 5 bases and J dropped 10; count of bases not matched to a gene: 6. The CDR3 has 12 residues. This chain's CDR3 is CASSPTGDAQYF. In nucleotides, the CDR3 is TGTGCCAGCAGTCCCACAGGGGATGCGCAGTATTTT.

In its sample, this clonotype ranks as medium-sized. J is TRBJ2-1 and V is TRBV7-9; D is unclear. This CDR3 contains 11 residues. Germline V gives CDR1 SEHNR, CDR2 FQNEAQ (reference sequence). V shed 5 bases and J shed 6 bases, with 5 bases lying between them. The CDR3 protein is CASSRSNEQFF. In nucleotides, the CDR3 is TGTGCCAGCAGCCGAAGCAATGAGCAGTTCTTC.

This clonotype has ten or more counts. The rearrangement uses TRBV29-1 and TRBJ1-4, with 9 nucleotides matching TRBD1. Losses at the gene ends were 1 base for V and 7 bases for J; bases not matched to a gene: 4. CDR1 is SQVTM, CDR2 ANQGSEA, per germline. The CDR3 has 14 residues. CDR3 in amino acids: CSVEVDRGVEKLFF. As DNA, the CDR3 is TGCAGCGTTGAAGTCGACAGGGGGGTTGAAAAACTGTTTTTT.

This clonotype was counted ten times or more. The chain couples TRBV12-3 or TRBV12-4 to TRBJ1-5; 10 bases match TRBD1. This CDR3 contains 13 residues. After removal of 5 bases from V and 5 bases from J, the junction contained 0 bases not matched to a gene. CDR3 bases: TGTGCCAGCAGTGGGACAGGGGATCAGCCCCAGCATTTT. This encodes CASSGTGDQPQHF.

This chain connects TRBV4-1 to TRBJ1-2; weak D call: TRBD1 (5 bases). V was clipped by 1 base and J by 2 bases, with 5 bases between them. The CDR3 totals 13 residues. Germline V gene sequence: CDR1 MGHRA, CDR2 YSYEKL. The CDR3 here is CASSQGTNYGYTF. The CDR3 nucleotides read TGCGCCAGCAGCCAAGGGACAAACTATGGCTACACCTTC.

In this sample, this clonotype turned up many times. This CDR3 reads CATSDPMAGELFF. In DNA form, the CDR3 reads TGTGCCACCAGTGACCCTATGGCCGGGGAGCTGTTTTTT. The chain carries TRBV24-1 and TRBJ2-2; D not certain. Between the trimmed V and J ends, which lost 4 bases and 6 bases, there was a span of 8 bases. Germline CDR1 and CDR2: KGHDR and SFDVKD. The CDR3 covers 13 residues.

This clonotype was recorded many times. This rearrangement joins TRBV5-1 to TRBJ2-3; D may match TRBD1 or TRBD2 (5 bases each). The CDR3 is made up of 15 amino acids. V lost 2 bases and J lost 2, with 12 bases in between. Looked up from germline, CDR1 is SGHRS and CDR2 is YFSETQ. The CDR3 loop is CASSFVGDSTDTQYF. The CDR3 nucleotides are TGCGCCAGCAGCTTCGTGGGGGATTCCACAGATACGCAGTATTTT.

The sample holds many counts of this clonotype. This chain links TRBV20-1 with TRBJ2-1; no clear D gene. Germline CDR1 is DFQATT and CDR2 is SNEGSKA (reference sequence). The CDR3 extends over 14 amino acids. Trimming took 1 base from V and 0 from J, leaving 7 bases between them. CDR3 in amino acids: CSARGLSSYNEQFF. The CDR3 DNA reads TGCAGTGCTAGAGGCCTGAGCTCCTACAATGAGCAGTTCTTC.

This clonotype showed up many times. The chain couples TRBV18 to TRBJ2-3, with 7 bases aligning to TRBD2. Losses at the gene ends were 4 bases for V and 8 bases for J; bases not matched to a gene: 12. CDR1 is KGHSH and CDR2 is LQKENI in the germline V gene. The CDR3 totals 15 residues. The CDR3 DNA follows: TGTGCCAGCTCACATCGTTCTAGCGGACCCCCTACGCAGTATTTT. This gives the protein CASSHRSSGPPTQYF. The whole variable domain, remainder taken from reference TRBV18 and TRBJ2-3, is NAGVMQNPRHLVRRRGQEARLRCSPMKGHSHVYWYRQLPEEGLKFMVYLQKENIIDESGMPKERFSAEFPKEGPSILRIQQVVRGDSAAYFCASSHRSSGPPTQYFGPGTRLTVL.

V and J are TRBV9 and TRBJ2-7; 14 bases align to TRBD2. Germline assignment: CDR1 SGDLS and CDR2 YYNGEE. The CDR3 loop spans 13 amino acids. The V and J ends lost 0 bases and 11 bases, in that order; junction bases with no gene match: 1. The CDR3 loop reads CASSVGLAGGEYF. As DNA, the CDR3 is TGTGCCAGCAGCGTAGGACTAGCGGGAGGGGAGTACTTC.

The table lists this clonotype with many counts. One junction end does not reproduce the germline sequence, and a read error may be involved. This chain uses TRBV6-1 with TRBJ2-4; D might be TRBD1 (5 bases). This CDR3 is built from 15 residues. In germline, CDR1 is MNHNS, CDR2 SASEGT. CDR3 nucleotides: TGTGCCAGCAGTCAAGCAGGGCCAGCCAAAAACATTCAGTACTTC. This encodes CASSQAGPAKNIQYF.

This clonotype was counted many times. The CDR3 sequence is CASSLDGVLYGYTF. The CDR3, as DNA: TGTGCCAGCAGCTTAGATGGGGTACTCTATGGCTACACCTTC. This sequence joins TRBV7-9 and TRBJ1-2; D remains unclear. This CDR3 is 14 amino acids long. V was shortened by 1 base and J by 4 bases, with 10 bases between the two germline ends. The germline V gene encodes CDR1 SEHNR and CDR2 FQNEAQ (reference sequence).

This clonotype was recorded at least ten times. The genes are TRBV29-1 and TRBJ2-3; 8 bases agree with TRBD2. V trimming: 8 bases; J trimming: 4 bases; junction bases outside the gene matches: 8. The CDR3 extends over 13 amino acids. Per germline, CDR1 SQVTM and CDR2 ANQGSEA. The DNA of the CDR3 is TGCAGCATCTTAAAAGCGGGAGCAGATACGCAGTATTTT. Protein: CSILKAGADTQYF.

V usage is TRBV11-2 and J usage is TRBJ2-5; D unresolved. The germline gives CDR1 SGHAT, CDR2 FQNNGV. Trimming shortened V by 2 bases and J by 4 bases, and 11 bases separated the two germline ends. The CDR3 is 14 amino acids. The CDR3: CASSLTPCAETQYF. DNA for the CDR3: TGTGCCAGCAGCTTAACGCCCTGCGCAGAGACCCAGTACTTC.

This clonotype occurred many times. The chain recombines TRBV28 with TRBJ2-1, with D maybe TRBD2 (5 bases). Trimming cost V 2 bases and J 8 bases, with 16 bases left between them. The CDR3 runs 15 residues. Germline V gene data show CDR1 as MDHEN and CDR2 as SYDVKM. The CDR3 region is CASSLGGEAWDEQFF. DNA of the CDR3: TGTGCCAGCAGTTTAGGAGGAGAAGCATGGGATGAGCAGTTCTTC.

This clonotype was counted between two and nine times. The CDR3 nucleotides read TGTGCCAGCAGCCTACGGGACGGGCGGACCGCTAACTATGGCTACACCTTC. Translated, it gives CASSLRDGRTANYGYTF. The V and J genes are TRBV7-2 and TRBJ1-2; possible D gene TRBD1, 5 bases. Trimming pared 5 bases from V and 0 bases from J, leaving 19 bases between. Germline V gene data show CDR1 as SGHTA and CDR2 as FQGNSA. The CDR3 covers 17 residues.

The chain is built from TRBV10-1 and TRBJ2-7; possible D gene TRBD2, 5 bases. Germline CDR1 and CDR2: WNHNN and SYGVQD (reference sequence). This CDR3 comprises 15 residues. The V gene lost 0 bases and the J gene lost 4 bases, with 13 bases spanning the gap. Here the CDR3 reads CASSESLGVPYEQYF. As DNA, the CDR3 is TGCGCCAGCAGTGAGTCCTTGGGAGTTCCGTACGAGCAGTACTTC.

Relative to its sample, this clonotype is medium-sized. This chain links TRBV28 with TRBJ2-7, with D tentatively TRBD1 or TRBD2 (7 bases each). CDR3 size: 15 residues. Germline CDR1 MDHEN, CDR2 SYDVKM. Trimming took 4 bases from V and 7 from J, leaving 20 bases between them. The CDR3 loop reads CASSSPGRGLWEQYF. CDR3 bases: TGTGCCAGCAGTTCCCCGGGGAGGGGGCTGTGGGAGCAGTACTTC.

In its sample, this clonotype was seen many times. J is TRBJ2-1 and V is TRBV5-1; TRBD2 agrees at 9 bases. The germline gives CDR1 SGHRS, CDR2 YFSETQ. The CDR3 is 16 amino acids. V was pared by 0 bases and J by 8 bases, with 9 bases of the junction left unmatched. CDR3: CASSLVRSGSVDEQFF. The CDR3 bases are TGCGCCAGCAGCTTGGTTCGTAGCGGGAGCGTAGATGAGCAGTTCTTC.

This chain uses TRBV10-2 with TRBJ2-7; no firm D call. Germline-derived CDR1 and CDR2 are WSHSY and SAAADI. V lost 0 bases and J lost 3, with 0 bases in between. There are 11 residues in the CDR3. The chain's CDR3 is CASSESYEQYF. CDR3 sequence (DNA): TGCGCCAGCAGTGAGTCCTACGAGCAGTACTTC.

This clonotype was picked up many times. The chain recombines TRBV12-3 or TRBV12-4 with TRBJ2-1, with 8 bases lining up with TRBD1. Unmatched junction bases numbered 11, after V lost 4 bases and J lost 6 bases. The CDR3 extends over 16 amino acids. This CDR3 is CASSSRDRKTRNEQFF. CDR3 sequence (DNA): TGTGCCAGCAGTTCCCGGGACAGGAAAACCCGCAATGAGCAGTTCTTC.

This clonotype was seen repeatedly, ten times or more. This chain connects TRBV2 to TRBJ2-7; D may match TRBD1 or TRBD2 (5 bases each). Between the trimmed V and J ends, which lost 6 bases and 3 bases, there was a span of 24 bases. Germline CDR1 SNHLY, CDR2 FYNNEI. The CDR3 consists of 17 residues. Here the CDR3 DNA reads TGTGCCAGCAGCGTAATAGTCCGGGGCCTGCCAAGCTACGAGCAGTACTTC. Translation gives CASSVIVRGLPSYEQYF.

This clonotype occurred a few times. The genes are TRBV12-3 or TRBV12-4 and TRBJ2-4; 7 bases align to TRBD1. J was trimmed by 1 base and V by 11 bases; bases with no gene match: 20. The CDR3 has 18 amino acids. CDR3 sequence reads: CAFSLIQGLNRAKNIQYF. Written as DNA, the CDR3 is TGTGCCTTCAGTTTAATACAGGGGCTGAATCGGGCCAAAAACATTCAGTACTTC.

This clonotype was counted between two and nine times. The chain links TRBV20-1 to TRBJ1-5; weak D call: TRBD1 (5 bases). V lost 6 bases and J lost 4, with 22 bases in between. This CDR3 region has 16 residues. Germline CDR1 and CDR2: DFQATT and SNEGSKA (reference sequence). The CDR3 DNA reads TGCAGTGCCCCAACCTCGACAGACGTGTGGAATCAGCCCCAGCATTTT. Residues: CSAPTSTDVWNQPQHF.

Many counts were recorded for this clonotype. The chain uses TRBV12-3 or TRBV12-4 and TRBJ1-2, with 7 positions matching TRBD1. The junction had 7 bases not matched to a gene; V was cut back by 5 bases and J by 4 bases. The CDR3 is made up of 14 amino acids. CDR3 bases: TGTGCCAGCAGTGGGAGGGGGCGAACCTATGGCTACACCTTC. Encoded protein: CASSGRGRTYGYTF.

This clonotype has a count of ten or more. The chain combines TRBV20-1 with TRBJ2-4; 7 bases are a match to TRBD2. This CDR3 has 15 residues. The V gene end was trimmed by 6 bases and the J gene end by 1 base; junction bases not matched to a gene: 9. From germline, CDR1 is DFQATT and CDR2 SNEGSKA (reference sequence). The CDR3 sequence: CSAILAARAKNIQYF. In DNA, the CDR3 is TGCAGTGCCATCCTAGCGGCCCGCGCCAAAAACATTCAGTACTTC.

This clonotype has at least ten counts. The chain is built from TRBV10-2 and TRBJ2-3, with D unclear. Germline V gives CDR1 WSHSY, CDR2 SAAADI. V was shortened by 7 bases and J by 0 bases, with 8 bases between the two germline ends. The CDR3 is 13 residues long. The CDR3 coding sequence is TGCGCCAGCAACCCGACTAGCACAGATACGCAGTATTTT. Its protein is CASNPTSTDTQYF.

As regards this clonotype: Germline is not matched at one junction end, which may reflect a read error. The rearrangement joins TRBV5-1 to TRBJ2-5, with D unresolved. The CDR3 is 15 residues long. Germline V gene lookup returns CDR1 SGHRS and CDR2 YFSETQ. Here the CDR3 DNA reads TGCGCCAGCAGATTGGATGGCGGAGCTCAAGAGACCCAGTACTTC. This sequence encodes CASRLDGGAQETQYF.

With regard to this clonotype: A read error may account for a junction end that differs from germline. This chain links TRBV7-2 with TRBJ2-2, with 9 bases that match TRBD2. Per the germline V gene, CDR1 is SGHTA and CDR2 is FQGNSA. The CDR3 runs 15 residues. CDR3: CASSVAGVNTGELFF. In nucleotides, the CDR3 is TGTGCCAGCAGCGTAGCGGGAGTGAACACCGGGGAGCTGTTTTTT.

This clonotype was seen repeatedly, ten times or more. The V gene is TRBV5-1, the J gene TRBJ2-3, with a weak D call TRBD1 (5 bases). The germline V gene encodes CDR1 SGHRS and CDR2 YFSETQ. Trimming pared 5 bases from V and 4 bases from J, leaving 8 bases between. This CDR3 has 12 amino acids. CDR3 residues: CASSQGSDTQYF. The CDR3, as DNA: TGCGCCAGCAGTCAGGGTTCAGATACGCAGTATTTT.

This clonotype was observed at least ten times. The J gene is TRBJ1-2, the V gene TRBV18; possible D gene TRBD1, 6 bases. CDR1 is KGHSH, CDR2 LQKENI, per germline. The CDR3 is 15 residues long. The V end was cut by 6 bases, the J end by 1 base, with 15 bases between. CDR3 DNA: TGTGCCAGCTCGCTTAAGGGGGGCGGTAACTATGGCTACACCTTC. Amino acids: CASSLKGGGNYGYTF.

This clonotype showed up many times. CDR3 sequence: CASSQNRGNTIYF. The CDR3 bases are TGTGCCAGCAGCCAAAATCGAGGAAACACCATATATTTT. The chain uses TRBV3-1 and TRBJ1-3, with no clear D. Germline CDR1 and CDR2: LGHDT and YNNKEL (reference sequence). This CDR3 contains 13 residues. V dropped 2 bases and J dropped 4 bases, with 6 bases sitting between them.